These 29 T cell receptor beta chains originate from one sample sequenced in a study of blood T cell repertoires in COVID-19. This table comes from immunoSEQ multiplex PCR, and its TCRdb copy is limited to in-frame clones, with some not included. This sample carries 200,000 or so clones, roughly 89% of them seen once, and the ten largest clones take under 4%. Sequencing used PBMCs or T cells enriched from blood (not recorded which). All receptors derive from a woman in her forties with acute COVID-19.

The chain carries TRBV19 and TRBJ1-1, with 7 bases matching TRBD1. There are 16 residues in the CDR3. Germline-derived CDR1 and CDR2 are LNHDA and SQIVND (reference sequence). The trim removed 2 bases at V and 4 bases at J, leaving 10 bases unmatched. This CDR3 reads CASSIKARGVGTEAFF. DNA of the CDR3: TGTGCCAGTAGTATAAAGGCCAGGGGGGTTGGCACTGAAGCTTTCTTT. The entire variable domain, with the rest obtained from reference TRBV19 and TRBJ1-1, is as follows: DGGITQSPKYLFRKEGQNVTLSCEQNLNHDAMYWYRQDPGQGLRLIYYSQIVNDFQKGDIAEGYSVSREKKESFPLTVTSAQKNPTAFYLCASSIKARGVGTEAFFGQGTRLTVV.

V and J are TRBV5-1 and TRBJ1-4, with 12 bases aligning to TRBD1. CDR1 and CDR2 from the germline V gene are SGHRS and YFSETQ. The V and J ends lost 3 bases and 7 bases, in that order; junction bases with no gene match: 16. The CDR3 consists of 19 residues. The CDR3 coding sequence is TGCGCCAGCAGCTATGGGACCGGGACAGGGGGCGTGAGAAGTGAAAAACTGTTTTTT. Its protein is CASSYGTGTGGVRSEKLFF.

This chain connects TRBV9 to TRBJ1-3; no firm D call. V shed 4 bases and J shed 1 base, with 15 bases lying between them. This CDR3 is built from 16 residues. The germline gives CDR1 SGDLS, CDR2 YYNGEE. CDR3 sequence (DNA): TGTGCCAGCAGCCCCCAGCGGGTAGCTTCTGGAAACACCATATATTTT. This sequence encodes CASSPQRVASGNTIYF.

V and J are TRBV5-6 and TRBJ2-7; 7 positions agree with TRBD1. The germline V gene encodes CDR1 SGHDT and CDR2 YYEEEE. This CDR3 comprises 14 residues. V was pared by 2 bases and J by 3 bases, with 5 bases of the junction left unmatched. CDR3 coding DNA: TGTGCCAGCAGCTTAACAGGGGAGATCTACGAGCAGTACTTC. Protein: CASSLTGEIYEQYF.

The chain is built from TRBV27 and TRBJ1-5; D is undetermined. Per the germline V gene, CDR1 is MNHEY and CDR2 is SMNVEV (reference sequence). The CDR3 sequence is 13 residues long. Trimming removed 6 bases at V and 4 bases at J, with 10 bases between. The chain's CDR3 is CASRHDLNQPQHF. The CDR3 DNA follows: TGTGCCAGCAGACACGACTTGAATCAGCCCCAGCATTTT.

This chain joins TRBV27 and TRBJ1-2, with D uncertain. CDR3 length: 16 amino acids. V was clipped by 3 bases and J by 0 bases, with 14 bases between them. The V gene's germline CDR1 is MNHEY and CDR2 SMNVEV (reference sequence). The CDR3 is CASSLALSGPNYGYTF. CDR3 DNA sequence: TGTGCCAGCAGTTTGGCGTTGTCAGGTCCTAACTATGGCTACACCTTC.

This clone was recorded once. This chain joins TRBV9 and TRBJ2-3; D remains ambiguous. From germline, CDR1 is SGDLS and CDR2 YYNGEE. The CDR3 is made up of 14 amino acids. Trimming shortened V by 0 bases and J by 4 bases, and 9 bases separated the two germline ends. The chain's CDR3 is CASSVVGESDTQYF. In DNA, the CDR3 is TGTGCCAGCAGCGTAGTAGGAGAGTCAGATACGCAGTATTTT.

The chain uses TRBV7-9 and TRBJ1-2; 12 bases match TRBD1. The CDR3 covers 14 residues. Per germline, CDR1 SEHNR and CDR2 FQNEAQ (reference sequence). J gave up 12 bases and V 3 bases, and 8 bases lay outside the gene matches. Here the CDR3 reads CASSFRDRGRPDTF. The DNA for the CDR3 is TGTGCCAGCAGCTTCCGGGACAGGGGGCGCCCGGACACCTTC.

The rearrangement joins TRBV4-1 to TRBJ1-2, with TRBD1 identical over 8 bases. Germline CDR1 reads MGHRA; CDR2 reads YSYEKL. J lost 2 bases, V lost 8 bases, and 7 bases had no gene match. The CDR3 spans 14 residues. The CDR3, as DNA: TGCGCCAGCGCACCCGACAGGGGAAACTATGGCTACACCTTC. It codes for CASAPDRGNYGYTF.

The V and J genes are TRBV30 and TRBJ1-2; D remains ambiguous. The V and J ends lost 5 bases and 4 bases respectively, with 8 bases between them. Germline CDR1 is GTSNPN and CDR2 is SVGIG (reference sequence). The CDR3 consists of 11 residues. This CDR3 reads CAWWQVYGYTF. CDR3 DNA sequence: TGTGCCTGGTGGCAAGTCTATGGCTACACCTTC.

The chain joins TRBV15 to TRBJ1-1, with D hard to call. The V gene's germline CDR1 is LNHNV and CDR2 YYDKDF (reference sequence). This CDR3 spans 15 amino acids. V was cut by 5 bases and J by 5 bases, with 18 bases left in between. The CDR3 nucleotides are TGTGCCACCAGCGGCCGACAAGGTCGGAAAACTGAAGCTTTCTTT. Protein sequence: CATSGRQGRKTEAFF.

J is TRBJ1-1 and V is TRBV7-7, with TRBD1 as a possible D gene (5 bases). V was clipped by 7 bases and J by 2 bases, with 17 bases between them. CDR3 length equals 15 residues. The V gene's germline CDR1 is SSHAT and CDR2 FNYEAQ (reference sequence). The chain's CDR3 is CASTVQERFNTEAFF. CDR3 sequence (DNA): TGTGCCAGCACGGTACAGGAGAGGTTTAACACTGAAGCTTTCTTT.

The gene calls are TRBV28 and TRBJ1-2, with 10 bases lining up with TRBD1. This CDR3 region has 13 residues. Losses at the gene ends were 5 bases for V and 8 bases for J; bases not matched to a gene: 5. Germline V gene lookup returns CDR1 MDHEN and CDR2 SYDVKM. The DNA of the CDR3 is TGTGCCAGCAGTGCCGGGACAGGGGAGGGCTACACCTTC. Translating gives CASSAGTGEGYTF.

The V and J genes are TRBV24-1 and TRBJ2-1, with 7 bases matching TRBD2. The CDR3 spans 15 residues. J lost 7 bases, V lost 4 bases, and 9 bases had no gene match. CDR1 KGHDR and CDR2 SFDVKD come from the germline V gene. CDR3 nucleotides: TGTGCCACCAGTGACCCTGAGCGGGGATCAAATGAGCAGTTCTTC. Amino acids: CATSDPERGSNEQFF.

This sequence joins TRBV27 and TRBJ1-5; 8 positions agree with TRBD1. Germline V gene data show CDR1 as MNHEY and CDR2 as SMNVEV (reference sequence). CDR3 length: 13 residues. Losses at the gene ends were 2 bases for V and 7 bases for J; bases not matched to a gene: 1. CDR3 sequence (DNA): TGTGCCAGCAGTTTAGCAGGGGGCCAGCCCCAGCATTTT. Translating it yields CASSLAGGQPQHF.

The chain uses TRBV2 and TRBJ1-5; tentative D call: TRBD1 (5 bases). Trimming removed 5 bases at V and 5 bases at J, with 16 bases between. The germline gives CDR1 SNHLY, CDR2 FYNNEI. This CDR3 has 15 residues. The CDR3 spells CASSSRGGIDQPQHF. The DNA for the CDR3 is TGTGCCAGCAGTAGCCGGGGGGGTATCGATCAGCCCCAGCATTTT.

The CDR3 loop reads CASSPGLGETQYF. CDR3 nucleotides: TGTGCCAGCAGCCCCGGACTAGGAGAGACCCAGTACTTC. The rearrangement uses TRBV14 and TRBJ2-5, with 7 bases matching TRBD2. In germline, CDR1 is SGHDN, CDR2 FVKESK. This CDR3 is 13 amino acids long. After removal of 4 bases from V and 4 bases from J, the junction contained 3 bases not matched to a gene.

The chain couples TRBV5-5 to TRBJ1-6; TRBD1 matches at 8 bases. Trimming took 4 bases from V and 10 from J; bases not matched to a gene: 7. This CDR3 is built from 14 residues. In germline, CDR1 is SGHKS, CDR2 YYEKEE (reference sequence). CDR3 in amino acids: CASSRRTGLSPLHF. As DNA, the CDR3 is TGTGCCAGCAGCCGTAGGACAGGGCTCTCACCCCTCCACTTT.

The CDR3 loop reads CASSQREGLAGTTDTQYF. In DNA form, the CDR3 reads TGTGCCAGCAGCCAAAGGGAGGGGCTAGCGGGGACCACAGATACGCAGTATTTT. V is TRBV7-8 and J is TRBJ2-3, with 9 nucleotides matching TRBD2. The germline V gene encodes CDR1 SGHVS and CDR2 FQNEAQ. This CDR3 has 18 amino acids. Losses at the gene ends were 5 bases for V and 2 bases for J; bases not matched to a gene: 14.

J is TRBJ1-4 and V is TRBV6-5, with 11 bases identical to TRBD1. This CDR3 is built from 16 residues. Trimming cost V 0 bases and J 8 bases; bases outside gene matches: 5. The germline V gene encodes CDR1 MNHEY and CDR2 SVGAGI. The CDR3 is CASSYSDGTGGEKLFF. CDR3 coding DNA: TGTGCCAGCAGTTACTCCGACGGGACAGGGGGGGAAAAACTGTTTTTT.

The chain links TRBV7-9 to TRBJ2-2; D might be TRBD2 (6 bases). V was clipped by 6 bases and J by 4 bases, with 12 bases between them. CDR1 and CDR2 (germline): SEHNR, FQNEAQ (reference sequence). This CDR3 comprises 14 residues. This CDR3 is CASSYSTSTGELFF. Here the CDR3 DNA reads TGTGCCAGCAGTTATTCGACTAGCACCGGGGAGCTGTTTTTT. Together with reference TRBV7-9 and TRBJ2-2, the CDR3 gives the full variable domain: DTGVSQNPRHKITKRGQNVTFRCDPISEHNRLYWYRQTLGQGPEFLTYFQNEAQLEKSRLLSDRFSAERPKGSFSTLEIQRTEQGDSAMYLCASSYSTSTGELFFGEGSRLTVL.

The chain is built from TRBV21-1 and TRBJ2-7; the DNA was not compared with TRBD1, the D call given in the table. TRBV21-1 is described as a pseudogene. The CDR3 extends over 12 amino acids. CDR3 in amino acids: CASARGRYEQYF. As DNA, the CDR3 is TGTGCCAGCGCCAGGGGGCGCTACGAGCAGTACTTC.

V usage is TRBV4-1 and J usage is TRBJ1-4; a weak D match, TRBD1 (6 bases). V was clipped by 5 bases and J by 7 bases, with 20 bases between them. The CDR3 length is 16 residues. Germline loops: CDR1 MGHRA, CDR2 YSYEKL. DNA for the CDR3: TGCGCCAGCAGCTCAAAGTCAGGGGATCGGGGTGAAAAACTGTTTTTT. It specifies CASSSKSGDRGEKLFF.

The chain couples TRBV19 to TRBJ2-1; 9 nucleotides match TRBD2. The CDR3 has 18 amino acids. CDR1 and CDR2 from the germline V gene are LNHDA and SQIVND (reference sequence). V lost 3 bases and J lost 0; bases outside the gene matches: 9. The CDR3 bases are TGTGCCAGTAGTATTTCCGGGACTAGCCGGAGCTCCTACAATGAGCAGTTCTTC. Encoded protein: CASSISGTSRSSYNEQFF.

J is TRBJ2-3 and V is TRBV29-1; 9 bases map to TRBD2. V gave up 7 bases and J gave up 0 bases; unmatched junction bases: 14. Per germline, CDR1 SQVTM and CDR2 ANQGSEA. The CDR3 spans 17 residues. In DNA form, the CDR3 reads TGCAGCGGAACCCGGCGGGGGGGTGGGTTAAGCACAGATACGCAGTATTTT. The encoded protein is CSGTRRGGGLSTDTQYF.

The genes are TRBV4-2 and TRBJ2-3, with 7 positions matching TRBD2. The V gene end was trimmed by 1 base and the J gene end by 5 bases; junction bases not matched to a gene: 3. Germline CDR1 reads LGHNA; CDR2 reads YNFKEQ. The CDR3 sequence is 14 residues long. The DNA of the CDR3 is TGTGCCAGCAGCCAAGCGTCTAGCGGAGATACGCAGTATTTT. The encoded protein is CASSQASSGDTQYF.

This clone was found a few times. The chain links TRBV18 to TRBJ2-1, with 7 bases that match TRBD1. Looked up from germline, CDR1 is KGHSH and CDR2 is LQKENI. V lost 0 bases, J lost 7 bases, and 3 bases stayed unmatched. CDR3 length: 14 amino acids. The DNA for the CDR3 is TGTGCCAGCTCACCACCGACAGGGTGGAATGAGCAGTTCTTC. It is translated as CASSPPTGWNEQFF.

This chain joins TRBV5-5 and TRBJ2-3, with 14 bases aligning to TRBD2. The CDR3 totals 17 residues. CDR1 SGHKS and CDR2 YYEKEE come from the germline V gene (reference sequence). V trimming: 0 bases; J trimming: 4 bases; junction bases outside the gene matches: 4. CDR3 in amino acids: CASSLGLAGGPADTQYF. CDR3 coding DNA: TGTGCCAGCAGCTTGGGACTAGCGGGGGGGCCGGCAGATACGCAGTATTTT.

The rearrangement uses TRBV7-9 and TRBJ1-1; 9 positions match TRBD1. V was pared by 2 bases and J by 0 bases, with 10 bases of the junction left unmatched. There are 18 residues in the CDR3. CDR1 is SEHNR, CDR2 FQNEAQ, per germline (reference sequence). The CDR3 region is CASSLFYRGPGMNTEAFF. CDR3 nucleotide sequence: TGTGCCAGCAGCTTATTCTACAGGGGGCCTGGGATGAACACTGAAGCTTTCTTT.